This TCR beta chain was retrieved from a study of T cell responses to AZD1222 COVID-19 vaccine (dated by TCRdb to about 2021). In the study overall: Because spike-specific TCR depth and breadth did not differ between the two schedules, AZD1222 recipients who got a second dose at roughly 4 weeks were pooled with those who got a second dose at roughly 12 weeks. A total of approximately 240 trial participants underwent TCR sequencing, of whom some 210 received two doses of AZD1222 and about 25 received two doses of the MenACWY control vaccine. Trial participants were enrolled by age into 18-55, 56-69 and 70-plus year subgroups, with about 150, 28 and 57 TCR-sequenced participants respectively.

The CDR3 regions of human TCRbeta chains were analyzed by immunosequencing. The paper's data handling went like this. Repertoire TCRs were matched against a reference library of SARS-CoV-2-specific TCRs generated with the MIRA antigen-specificity platform. Breadth meant the fraction of unique TCRs that were SARS-CoV-2-associated, whereas depth meant the fraction of total T cells that were SARS-CoV-2-associated. Using the MIRA data, each spike-specific TCR was assigned both to the spike region to which the TCR was reactive and to a CD4 or CD8 class. Log10-transformed breadth and depth values were compared by one-way ANOVA with Sidak's multiple comparisons tests. This is the immuneACCESS table as TCRdb keeps it, with only in-frame sequences that have V and J called. A part of the clones is gone; compared with another copy, unresolved V genes explain less than half, and the rest is unexplained. That table furnishes V, J and clone size, whereas the DNA furnished D and trimming. This sample has over 110,000 clones in its table, and approximately 90% of those were observed once. The top ten clones comprise 2.5% to 3% of the sample.

The CDR3 runs 13 residues from the cysteine to the phenylalanine. The kept DNA is CDR3 alone, 39 bases in frame from the first base. Trimming at the junction amounts to 3 bases on V and 2 bases on J, and the germline ends lie 6 bases apart. Reading the germline V gene gives CDR1 SGHNT and CDR2 YENEEA. The time point label here, explained by the study, means: baseline before first vaccination. Vaccinee samples came from UK trials COV001 and COV002, including a single-blind randomized controlled phase 2/3 trial of AZD1222 (ChAdOx1 nCoV-19) in healthy adults. For TCRbeta chain sequencing, PBMC samples from trial participants were taken at day 0 and at day 28 after the second dose. Turning to this clone: Which antigen it targets is not known. No much larger clone is present one base from it, and per-base qualities are unavailable.

Broader findings and caveats from the paper: Only a handful of AZD1222 recipients were SARS-CoV-2 seropositive at baseline, limiting conclusions about previously exposed vaccinees. Epitopes outside the regions mutated in the B.1.351 and B.1.1.7 variants were reportedly recognized by nearly half of the unique spike-specific TCRs. After two AZD1222 doses, both the breadth and the depth of spike-specific TCRs were significantly higher than at day 0 and than in MenACWY recipients. The 56-69-year group was small, and its depth increase did not reach significance, likely because of low power. Participants were mostly white British and included more females than males, and it was suggested by the authors that clonal diversity may have been underestimated. CD4 TCRs associated with the vaccine covered the entire spike protein, and the dominant responses were in regions 160-218 and 743-854. Because no day 14 peak-response samples were available, the repertoires could be characterized only after the peak T cell response.

Sequencing was performed on peripheral blood, taken on day 0 of AZD1222 vaccination. The source is an adult in good health. The V and J segments used are TRBV11-3 and TRBJ2-3, with the D gene not clear enough to name. The CDR3 is CASSFEITDTQYF. The bases are TGTGCCAGCAGCTTCGAGATCACAGATACGCAGTATTTT.